Listed here are 27 T cell receptor beta chains from one sample, sequenced in a study of T cells expressing NK-cell markers. TCRdb derives one entry per CDR3 protein from the 5' RACE reads, leaving out DNA. The sample table sets out 400,000 to 500,000 distinct CDR3 sequences. Sequencing used blood T cells: a sorted CD56 or NKG2C T cell subset, CD4+ or CD8+ T cells, or bulk PBMC T cells (not recorded which). Every receptor here comes from a woman between 18 and 75 years old in good health.

The chain has TRBV7-2 and TRBJ1-2; TCRdb outputs TRBD1, but without DNA this stays unchecked. The CDR3 has 16 residues. Per the germline V gene, CDR1 is SGHTA and CDR2 is FQGNSA. The CDR3 is CASSLDRTPAPYGYTF. Full variable domain (outside the CDR3, taken from reference TRBV7-2 and TRBJ1-2): GAGVSQSPSNKVTEKGKDVELRCDPISGHTALYWYRQSLGQGLEFLIYFQGNSAPDKSGLPSDRFSAERTGGSVSTLTIQRTQQEDSAVYLCASSLDRTPAPYGYTFGSGTRLTVV.

The CDR3 sequence: CSVRESSYEQYF. The chain uses TRBV29-1 and TRBJ2-7. Germline V gene sequence: CDR1 SQVTM, CDR2 ANQGSEA. CDR3 size: 12 residues.

This chain links TRBV5-1 with TRBJ2-2; absent DNA, TCRdb's TRBD1 call cannot be checked. The CDR3 sequence is 16 residues long. Germline V gives CDR1 SGHRS, CDR2 YFSETQ. The CDR3 loop reads CASSLEAGTGSGELFF.

This chain connects TRBV29-1 to TRBJ1-2; TCRdb names TRBD1, which stays unverified in the absence of DNA. Germline loops: CDR1 SQVTM, CDR2 ANQGSEA. The CDR3 contains 11 residues. CDR3 region: CSDFTGAGYTF.

This sequence joins TRBV7-2 and TRBJ2-3. The CDR3 contains 15 residues. Germline assignment: CDR1 SGHTA and CDR2 FQGNSA. CDR3 sequence: CASSLMVFGADTQYF.

The rearrangement uses TRBV6-1 and TRBJ1-1. The germline CDR1 and CDR2 sequences are MNHNS and SASEGT. There are 15 residues in the CDR3. CDR3 protein: CASRLGTVMNTEAFF.

The CDR3 region is CSVAGTGRIGELFF. This sequence joins TRBV29-1 and TRBJ2-2; the D gene TCRdb calls, TRBD1, cannot be checked with no DNA. The CDR3 is 14 amino acids. In germline, CDR1 is SQVTM, CDR2 ANQGSEA.

The gene calls are TRBV3-1 and TRBJ2-3; TCRdb lists TRBD1, though no DNA is available to test this call. This CDR3 spans 14 amino acids. Germline CDR1 is LGHDT and CDR2 is YNNKEL (reference sequence). The CDR3 loop reads CASSGGRGTDTQYF.

The chain uses TRBV3-1 and TRBJ2-1; checking the TCRdb D call of TRBD1 is not possible without DNA. CDR1 and CDR2 (germline): LGHDT, YNNKEL (reference sequence). The CDR3 length is 14 residues. The chain's CDR3 is CASSLTRGLGEQFF.

V is TRBV20-1 and J is TRBJ1-6; TCRdb calls TRBD1, which cannot be checked without DNA. Per germline, CDR1 DFQATT and CDR2 SNEGSKA (reference sequence). This CDR3 is built from 13 residues. CDR3 residues: CSASGQDDSPLHF.

The gene calls are TRBV20-1 and TRBJ2-7; the D gene TCRdb calls, TRBD2, cannot be checked with no DNA. CDR3 length: 13 residues. CDR1 and CDR2 (germline): DFQATT, SNEGSKA (reference sequence). The CDR3 spells CSATKRLSYEQYF.

The J gene is TRBJ2-1, the V gene TRBV12-3 or TRBV12-4; TCRdb reports TRBD2, a call that lacks DNA to check it against. The CDR3 extends over 14 amino acids. CDR3 protein: CASSQRLEPNEQFF.

The rearrangement joins TRBV7-2 to TRBJ2-1; the D gene TCRdb calls, TRBD2, cannot be checked with no DNA. The CDR3 length is 14 residues. Germline CDR1 and CDR2: SGHTA and FQGNSA. CDR3 in amino acids: CASSLYGSDNEQFF.

The chain employs TRBV6-5 and TRBJ1-6; TCRdb indicates TRBD1, and absent DNA this call remains unverified. Germline V CDR1 and CDR2: MNHEY, SVGAGI. The CDR3 runs 16 residues. The CDR3 is CASSYGTGNDNSPLHF.

The chain links TRBV20-1 to TRBJ1-6; TCRdb outputs TRBD1, but without DNA this stays unchecked. Per the germline V gene, CDR1 is DFQATT and CDR2 is SNEGSKA (reference sequence). The CDR3 totals 13 residues. The CDR3 loop reads CSARGQGGSPLHF.

The rearrangement joins TRBV5-6 to TRBJ2-5; the TCRdb D gene call, TRBD1, has no DNA to confirm it. This CDR3 contains 15 residues. The germline gives CDR1 SGHDT, CDR2 YYEEEE. The CDR3 is CASRPQGYMWETQYF.

The chain joins TRBV7-6 to TRBJ2-2; TCRdb's assignment of TRBD2 cannot be checked, as there is no DNA. There are 16 residues in the CDR3. Germline CDR1 is SGHVS and CDR2 is FNYEAQ. The CDR3 spells CASSRGTSVNTGELFF.

CDR3 amino acids: CSVDGQGAREQYF. The rearrangement uses TRBV29-1 and TRBJ2-7; the TRBD1 assignment by TCRdb is unverifiable without DNA. CDR1 and CDR2 (germline): SQVTM, ANQGSEA. This CDR3 has 13 residues.

The chain is built from TRBV5-6 and TRBJ2-5. Looked up from germline, CDR1 is SGHDT and CDR2 is YYEEEE. This CDR3 comprises 14 residues. Here the CDR3 reads CASSLYNGQETQYF.

This chain uses TRBV9 with TRBJ2-5; there is no DNA to check the TCRdb D call of TRBD1. The CDR3 consists of 15 residues. CDR1 SGDLS and CDR2 YYNGEE come from the germline V gene. CDR3 sequence reads: CASSVAVTPGETQYF.

This chain connects TRBV9 to TRBJ1-2. The CDR3 contains 13 residues. The germline gives CDR1 SGDLS, CDR2 YYNGEE. CDR3 residues: CASSSGPHNGYTF.

The rearrangement uses TRBV6-4 and TRBJ2-2. Germline CDR1 and CDR2: MRHNA and SNTAGT. This CDR3 comprises 13 residues. The CDR3 protein is CASSDSERGELFF.

The chain carries TRBV7-2 and TRBJ1-3. Germline lookup yields CDR1 SGHTA and CDR2 FQGNSA. The CDR3 is 14 amino acids. CDR3 amino acids: CASSFRSSGNTIYF.

The genes are TRBV12-3 or TRBV12-4 and TRBJ1-1; the D call of TRBD1 rests on TCRdb alone, since no DNA is present to check it. The CDR3 is 14 amino acids. The CDR3 reads CASSWGGQVTEAFF.

This sequence joins TRBV19 and TRBJ2-7. The germline V gene encodes CDR1 LNHDA and CDR2 SQIVND (reference sequence). The CDR3 extends over 13 amino acids. The CDR3 sequence is CASSTGATGEQYF.

The gene calls are TRBV2 and TRBJ2-2. This CDR3 spans 16 amino acids. Germline loops: CDR1 SNHLY, CDR2 FYNNEI. The CDR3 sequence is CASSEARQANTGELFF.

The CDR3 sequence is CATSLNTEAFF. This rearrangement joins TRBV10-3 to TRBJ1-1. Per the germline V gene, CDR1 is ENHRY and CDR2 is SYGVKD. CDR3 length: 11 residues.